The 2 T cell receptor beta chains in this list originate from one sample, sequenced in a study of OX40 agonist ivuxolimab in advanced cancers. Clones were read by immunoSEQ multiplex PCR, and TCRdb kept only the in-frame ones, dropping some. There are more than 70,000 clones in the sample; 85% occur only once, and 0.53% lies in the top ten. Source: CD4+ or CD8+ T cells sorted from blood, taken in a trial of the OX40 agonist ivuxolimab. The receptors derive from an adult with an advanced solid tumor such as melanoma, head and neck, liver or kidney cancer.

The chain joins TRBV5-4 to TRBJ2-2, with D perhaps matching TRBD1 (6 bases). This CDR3 region has 15 residues. Germline loops: CDR1 SGHNT, CDR2 YYREEE (reference sequence). Trimming took 3 bases from V and 1 from J, leaving 10 bases between them. In nucleotides, the CDR3 is TGTGCCAGCAGCTACGACAGGAAGAACACCGGGGAGCTGTTTTTT. This encodes CASSYDRKNTGELFF.

The chain combines TRBV2 with TRBJ2-3, with TRBD2 matching 15 bases. The CDR3 runs to 16 residues. Germline lookup yields CDR1 SNHLY and CDR2 FYNNEI. V trimming: 5 bases; J trimming: 5 bases; junction bases outside the gene matches: 5. The CDR3 bases are TGTGCCAGCAGTCCTGGACTAGCGGGAGGGGGAGATACGCAGTATTTT. Translated: CASSPGLAGGGDTQYF.